Below are 2 T cell receptor beta chains sequenced from a single sample in a study of blood T cell repertoires in COVID-19. Clones were sequenced by immunoSEQ multiplex PCR, and TCRdb holds only the in-frame ones, with some missing. The sample contains some 200,000 clones, 70% to 90% of which appear only once. The sequenced material came from peripheral blood. The receptors shown here come from a man older than 75 with acute or convalescent COVID-19.

This rearrangement joins TRBV9 to TRBJ2-1; 9 nucleotides match TRBD1. The CDR3 is 17 residues long. Germline CDR1 is SGDLS and CDR2 is YYNGEE. Losses at the gene ends were 4 bases for V and 0 bases for J; bases not matched to a gene: 8. CDR3 in amino acids: CASSPGQGKSSYNEQFF. The CDR3 DNA reads TGTGCCAGCAGCCCAGGACAGGGGAAAAGCTCCTACAATGAGCAGTTCTTC.

The CDR3 nucleotides read TGTGCCAGCAGTTACTCCTCCGGGGGAGGATCCCCCTACGAGCAGTACGTC. Protein product: CASSYSSGGGSPYEQYV. This chain joins TRBV6-2 or TRBV6-3 and TRBJ2-7; perhaps TRBD2 as D (6 bases). V was clipped by 0 bases and J by 2 bases, with 17 bases between them. The CDR3 spans 17 residues. The germline gives CDR1 MNHEY, CDR2 SVGEGT.